This T cell receptor beta chain was sequenced in a study of blood T cell repertoires in COVID-19. This clone was found once. CDR1 is LNHDA and CDR2 is SQIVND in the germline V gene (reference sequence). V shed 3 bases, J shed 1 base, and the junction held 5 bases outside the gene matches. This CDR3 is built from 16 residues. How the authors handled the data: Using reference gene primer amplification, nucleated cell counts were estimated. TCRdb keeps only in-frame clones here, not all; method: immunoSEQ multiplex PCR. V and J calls plus clone size are reproduced from that table; the DNA served to infer D and trimming. Found here are about 220,000 clones, about 79% of them singletons; the top ten hold 3% to 4%. Participants' own reports of clinical history determined their cohort assignment.

The source is a woman aged 55-75 years who had recovered from COVID-19. The chain joins TRBV19 to TRBJ2-3, with 9 nucleotides matching TRBD1. What was sequenced was PBMCs or T cells enriched from blood (not recorded which). CDR3 protein: CASSIRQGVGTDTQYF. The CDR3, as DNA: TGTGCCAGTAGTATTCGACAGGGGGTTGGCACAGATACGCAGTATTTT.